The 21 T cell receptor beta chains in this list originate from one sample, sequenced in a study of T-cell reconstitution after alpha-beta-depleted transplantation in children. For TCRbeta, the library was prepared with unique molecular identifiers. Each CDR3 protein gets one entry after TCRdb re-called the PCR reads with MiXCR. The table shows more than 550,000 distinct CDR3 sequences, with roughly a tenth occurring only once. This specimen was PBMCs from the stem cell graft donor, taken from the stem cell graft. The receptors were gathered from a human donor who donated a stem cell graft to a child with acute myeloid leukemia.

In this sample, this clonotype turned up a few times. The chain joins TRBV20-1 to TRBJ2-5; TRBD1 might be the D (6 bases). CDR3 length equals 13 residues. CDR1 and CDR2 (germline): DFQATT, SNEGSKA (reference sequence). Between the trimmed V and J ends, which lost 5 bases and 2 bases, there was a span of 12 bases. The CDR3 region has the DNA TGCAGTGCTGAGATCAGGGGACAAGAGACCCAGTACTTC. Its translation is CSAEIRGQETQYF.

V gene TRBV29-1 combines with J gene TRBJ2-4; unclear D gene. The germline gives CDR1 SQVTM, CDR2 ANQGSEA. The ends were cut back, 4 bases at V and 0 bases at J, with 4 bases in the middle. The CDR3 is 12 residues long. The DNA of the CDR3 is TGCAGCGTTGCGACAGCCAAAAACATTCAGTACTTC. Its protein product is CSVATAKNIQYF.

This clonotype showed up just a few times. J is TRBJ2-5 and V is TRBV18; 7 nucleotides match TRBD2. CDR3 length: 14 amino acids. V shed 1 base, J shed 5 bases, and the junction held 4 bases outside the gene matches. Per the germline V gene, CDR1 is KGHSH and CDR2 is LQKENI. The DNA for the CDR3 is TGTGCCAGCTCACCACTAGCGGGCGATGAGACCCAGTACTTC. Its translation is CASSPLAGDETQYF.

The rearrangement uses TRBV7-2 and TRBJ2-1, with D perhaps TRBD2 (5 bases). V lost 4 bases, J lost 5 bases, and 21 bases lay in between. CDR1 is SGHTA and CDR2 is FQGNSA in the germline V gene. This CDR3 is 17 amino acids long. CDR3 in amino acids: CASSWQPRTGLNNEQFF. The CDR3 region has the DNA TGTGCCAGCAGCTGGCAGCCTCGGACTGGATTAAACAATGAGCAGTTCTTC.

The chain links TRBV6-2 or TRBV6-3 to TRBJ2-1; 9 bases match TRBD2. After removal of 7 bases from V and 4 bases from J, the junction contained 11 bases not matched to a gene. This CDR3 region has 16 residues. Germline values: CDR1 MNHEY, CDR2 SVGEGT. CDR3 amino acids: CASTQVAGERYNEQFF. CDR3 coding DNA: TGTGCCAGCACCCAGGTAGCGGGAGAACGGTACAATGAGCAGTTCTTC.

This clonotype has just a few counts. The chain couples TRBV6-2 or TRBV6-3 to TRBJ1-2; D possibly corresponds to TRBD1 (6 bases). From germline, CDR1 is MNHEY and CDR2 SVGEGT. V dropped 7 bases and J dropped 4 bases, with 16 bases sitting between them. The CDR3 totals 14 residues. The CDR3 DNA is TGTGCCAGCAACCAACAGGGAGCACCCTATGGCTACACCTTC. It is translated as CASNQQGAPYGYTF.

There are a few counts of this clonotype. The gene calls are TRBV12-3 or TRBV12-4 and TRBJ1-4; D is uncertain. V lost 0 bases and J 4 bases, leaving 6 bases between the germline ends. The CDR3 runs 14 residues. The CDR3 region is CASSLAGNNEKLFF. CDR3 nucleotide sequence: TGTGCCAGCAGTTTAGCGGGGAATAATGAAAAACTGTTTTTT.

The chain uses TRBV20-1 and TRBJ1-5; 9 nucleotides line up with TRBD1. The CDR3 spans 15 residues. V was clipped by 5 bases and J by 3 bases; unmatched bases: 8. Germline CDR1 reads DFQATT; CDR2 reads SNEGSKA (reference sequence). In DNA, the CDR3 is TGCAGTGCTCCTGCCGGGACAGGGATCAATCAGCCCCAGCATTTT. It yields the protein CSAPAGTGINQPQHF.

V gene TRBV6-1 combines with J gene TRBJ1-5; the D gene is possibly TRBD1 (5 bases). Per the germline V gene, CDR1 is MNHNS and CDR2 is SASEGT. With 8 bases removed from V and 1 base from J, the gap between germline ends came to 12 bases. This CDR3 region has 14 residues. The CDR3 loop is CASWGRFSNQPQHF. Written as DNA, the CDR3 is TGTGCCAGCTGGGGCAGGTTCAGCAATCAGCCCCAGCATTTT.

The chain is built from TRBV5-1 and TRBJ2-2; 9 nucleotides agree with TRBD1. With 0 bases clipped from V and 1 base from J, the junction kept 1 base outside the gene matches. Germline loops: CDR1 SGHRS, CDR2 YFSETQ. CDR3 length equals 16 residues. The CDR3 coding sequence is TGCGCCAGCAGCTTGGAGGGACAGGGGAACACCGGGGAGCTGTTTTTT. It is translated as CASSLEGQGNTGELFF.

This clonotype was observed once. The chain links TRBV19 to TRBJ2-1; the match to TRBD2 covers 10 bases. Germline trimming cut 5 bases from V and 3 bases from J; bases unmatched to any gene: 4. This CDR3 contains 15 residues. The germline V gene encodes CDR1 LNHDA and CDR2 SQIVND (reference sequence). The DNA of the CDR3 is TGTGCCAGTAGTCTAGCGGGAGAATTCTACAATGAGCAGTTCTTC. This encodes CASSLAGEFYNEQFF. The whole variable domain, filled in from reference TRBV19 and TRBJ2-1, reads DGGITQSPKYLFRKEGQNVTLSCEQNLNHDAMYWYRQDPGQGLRLIYYSQIVNDFQKGDIAEGYSVSREKKESFPLTVTSAQKNPTAFYLCASSLAGEFYNEQFFGPGTRLTVL.

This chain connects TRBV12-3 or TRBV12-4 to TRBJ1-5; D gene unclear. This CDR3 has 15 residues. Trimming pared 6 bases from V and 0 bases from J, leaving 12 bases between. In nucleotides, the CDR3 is TGTGCCAGCAGCCGCCGAGGGAGTAGCAATCAGCCCCAGCATTTT. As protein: CASSRRGSSNQPQHF.

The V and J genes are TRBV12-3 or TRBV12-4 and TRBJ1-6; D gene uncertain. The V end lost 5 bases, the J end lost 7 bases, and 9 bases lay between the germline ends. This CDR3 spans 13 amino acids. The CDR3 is CASSGRVNSPLHF. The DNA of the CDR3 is TGTGCCAGCAGTGGTAGAGTCAATTCACCCCTCCACTTT.

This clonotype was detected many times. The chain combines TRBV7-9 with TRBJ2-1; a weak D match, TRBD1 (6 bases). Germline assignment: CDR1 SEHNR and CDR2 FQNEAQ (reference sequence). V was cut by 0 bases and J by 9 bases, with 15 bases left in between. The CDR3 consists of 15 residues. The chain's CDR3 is CASSLAQGLLGEQFF. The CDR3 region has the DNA TGTGCCAGCAGCTTAGCGCAGGGGCTCCTGGGTGAGCAGTTCTTC.

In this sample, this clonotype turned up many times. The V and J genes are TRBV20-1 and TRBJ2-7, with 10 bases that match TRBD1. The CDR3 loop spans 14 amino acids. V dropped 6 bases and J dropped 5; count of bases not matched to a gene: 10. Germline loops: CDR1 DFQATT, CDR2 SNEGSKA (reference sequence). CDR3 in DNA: TGCAGTGCAAGGGTGGGACAGGGGTTAGACGAGCAGTACTTC. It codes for CSARVGQGLDEQYF.

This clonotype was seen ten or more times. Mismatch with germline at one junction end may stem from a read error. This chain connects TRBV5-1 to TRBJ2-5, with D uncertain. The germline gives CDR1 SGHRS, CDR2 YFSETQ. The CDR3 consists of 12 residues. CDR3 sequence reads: CASSLGKETQYF. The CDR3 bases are TGTGCCAGCAGCTTAGGGAAAGAGACCCAGTACTTC.

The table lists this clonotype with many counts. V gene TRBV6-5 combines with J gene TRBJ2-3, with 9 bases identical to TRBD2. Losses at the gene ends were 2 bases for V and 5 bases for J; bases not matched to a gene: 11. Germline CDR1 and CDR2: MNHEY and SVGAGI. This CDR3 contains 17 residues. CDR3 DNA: TGTGCCAGCAGTTACACCGCGACTAGCGGAGCGGGAGATACGCAGTATTTT. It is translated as CASSYTATSGAGDTQYF.

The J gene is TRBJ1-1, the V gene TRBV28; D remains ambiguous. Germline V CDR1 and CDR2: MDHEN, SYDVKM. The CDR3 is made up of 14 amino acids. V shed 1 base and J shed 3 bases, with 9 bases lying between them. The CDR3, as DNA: TGTGCCAGCAGTTTATTACCCGGGGACACTGAAGCTTTCTTT. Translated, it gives CASSLLPGDTEAFF.

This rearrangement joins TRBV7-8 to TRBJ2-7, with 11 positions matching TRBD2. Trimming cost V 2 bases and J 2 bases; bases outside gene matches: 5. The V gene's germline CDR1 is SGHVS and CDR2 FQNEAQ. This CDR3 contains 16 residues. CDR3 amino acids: CASSLRGLADAYEQYF. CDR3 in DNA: TGTGCCAGCAGCTTACGGGGACTAGCGGATGCCTACGAGCAGTACTTC.

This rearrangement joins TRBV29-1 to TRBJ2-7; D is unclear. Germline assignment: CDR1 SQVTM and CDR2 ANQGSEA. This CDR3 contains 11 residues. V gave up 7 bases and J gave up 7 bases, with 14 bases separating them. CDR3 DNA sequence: TGCAGCGCCTACCAGGTGGGGGAGCAGTACTTC. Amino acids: CSAYQVGEQYF.

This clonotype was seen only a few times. Here the CDR3 reads CASSWHVNTEAFF. The CDR3 nucleotides are TGTGCCAGCAGCTGGCATGTGAACACTGAAGCTTTCTTT. The chain recombines TRBV7-2 with TRBJ1-1; D not certain. This CDR3 is built from 13 residues. V lost 4 bases, J lost 0 bases, and 6 bases lay in between. The germline gives CDR1 SGHTA, CDR2 FQGNSA.